These T cell receptor beta chains were read from a single sample in a study of beta chain features in type 1 diabetes. The data were produced by immunoSEQ multiplex PCR, yet TCRdb's version contains in-frame clones alone and is incomplete. The table has 150,000 to 170,000 clones, approximately 10% seen once. The material sequenced was central memory CD4+ T cells from blood. These receptors originate from a man aged 30 to 45 with type 1 diabetes. CDR3s include the opening cysteine and the closing phenylalanine or tryptophan. D genes are given only for firm matches. Clone size is not always given. Where it is, it says once, few, many or a class for expanded clones.

TRBV6-5	NA	NA	TRBJ2-5	CASTSKKETQYF	TGTGCCAGTACTAGCAAAAAAGAGACCCAGTACTTC
TRBV28	few	NA	TRBJ2-2	CASSFISYSWGELFF	TGTGCCAGCAGTTTCATCTCTTACTCTTGGGGGGAGCTGTTTTTT
TRBV7-9	NA	NA	TRBJ1-3	CASSLRGETGNTIYF	TGTGCCAGCAGCTTACGAGGAGAGACTGGAAACACCATATATTTT
TRBV28	few	NA	TRBJ2-7	CASSSFRGEQYF	TGTGCCAGCAGTTCCTTCAGGGGCGAGCAGTACTTC
TRBV23-1	NA	TRBD1	TRBJ2-5	CASSQETGDDEETQYF	TGCGCCAGCAGTCAAGAGACAGGGGATGACGAAGAGACCCAGTACTTC
TRBV2	NA	TRBD1	TRBJ1-2	CASSEKGQGDGYTF	TGTGCCAGCAGTGAAAAGGGACAGGGAGATGGCTACACCTTC
TRBV5-4	NA	NA	TRBJ2-7	CASSTRGIYEQYF	TGTGCCAGCAGCACCCGGGGGATCTACGAGCAGTACTTC
TRBV7-2	NA	NA	TRBJ2-2	CASSPRRTNGPTGELFF	TGTGCCAGCAGTCCCAGGAGGACCAACGGTCCGACCGGGGAGCTGTTTTTT
TRBV29-1	NA	NA	TRBJ1-1	CSVRVGGTEAFF	TGCAGCGTACGGGTGGGGGGCACTGAAGCTTTCTTT
TRBV9	NA	NA	TRBJ1-2	CASSVTPGGGFVYGYTF	TGTGCCAGCAGCGTAACCCCGGGCGGGGGCTTCGTCTATGGCTACACCTTC
TRBV29-1	NA	NA	TRBJ1-2	CSVSWGGGDGYTF	TGCAGCGTGAGCTGGGGGGGTGGAGACGGCTACACCTTC
TRBV5-4	few	NA	TRBJ1-1	CASSLDTNTEAFF	TGTGCCAGCAGCCTCGACACGAACACTGAAGCTTTCTTT
TRBV4-1	NA	TRBD2	TRBJ2-1	CASRVLAASSYNEQFF	TGCGCCAGCAGAGTACTAGCGGCCTCATCCTACAATGAGCAGTTCTTC
TRBV7-9	NA	TRBD2	TRBJ2-2	CASSLMGTSPGELFF	TGTGCCAGCAGCTTAATGGGGACTAGCCCCGGGGAGCTGTTTTTT
TRBV7-2	few	NA	TRBJ2-4	CASSLVSALDIQYF	TGTGCCAGCAGCTTAGTTTCAGCGTTGGACATTCAGTACTTC
TRBV11-2	few	TRBD2	TRBJ2-4	CASSLAGTSIYIQYF	TGTGCCAGCAGCTTAGCCGGGACTAGTATATACATTCAGTACTTC